The 3 T cell receptor beta chains below all came from one sample that was sequenced in a study of blood T cells in healthy people across ages. The use of a sample-barcoded 5' primer and a J-beta primer mix characterized a second PCR of roughly 7 to 11 cycles. TCRdb passed the 5' RACE reads through MiXCR, listing each CDR3 protein once. Of about 1.4 million distinct CDR3 sequences in the sample, approximately 63% were seen once. Material for sequencing was blood. The origin of the receptors is a man aged 18 to 30 in good health.

The CDR3 DNA is TGTGCCAGCAGTGAAGCGACACAGAAGGCTTTCTTT. This sequence encodes CASSEATQKAFF. The rearrangement uses TRBV6-1 and TRBJ1-1; D not resolved. Germline-derived CDR1 and CDR2 are MNHNS and SASEGT. V gave up 0 bases and J gave up 11 bases, with 10 bases separating them. This CDR3 has 12 residues.

This clonotype was seen a few times. This sequence joins TRBV20-1 and TRBJ1-1; D may be TRBD1 (6 bases). The germline V gene encodes CDR1 DFQATT and CDR2 SNEGSKA (reference sequence). The CDR3 extends over 13 amino acids. V lost 4 bases, J lost 0 bases, and 9 bases lay in between. The CDR3 coding sequence is TGCAGTGCTAACAGGGCTTTGAACACTGAAGCTTTCTTT. Translating gives CSANRALNTEAFF.

There are a few counts of this clonotype. This chain links TRBV4-2 with TRBJ1-2; D is unclear. Germline V gene sequence: CDR1 LGHNA, CDR2 YNFKEQ. Trimming took 4 bases from V and 8 from J, leaving 14 bases between them. The CDR3 consists of 13 residues. DNA for the CDR3: TGTGCCAGCAGCCTTGTCCCTAGAGAGGGCTACACCTTC. Amino acid sequence: CASSLVPREGYTF.